Following are 26 T cell receptor beta chains from one sample sequenced in a study of blood T cell repertoires in COVID-19. Profiled with immunoSEQ multiplex PCR; TCRdb holds only in-frame clones, not every one. The table records 250,000 to 350,000 clones, about 87% of them present only once. The sample comprised PBMCs or T cells enriched from blood (not recorded which). Every receptor here comes from a woman younger than 45 who had recovered from COVID-19.

The chain recombines TRBV19 with TRBJ2-1; TRBD2 matches 10 bases. CDR3 length equals 16 residues. Germline trimming cut 3 bases from V and 8 bases from J; bases unmatched to any gene: 10. The germline V gene has CDR1 LNHDA and CDR2 SQIVND (reference sequence). The CDR3 DNA is TGTGCCAGTAGTATCTTTCAGCGGGGGGGCCGAGATGAGCAGTTCTTC. It specifies CASSIFQRGGRDEQFF.

This clone has just one count. The chain recombines TRBV28 with TRBJ1-5; D gene unclear. This CDR3 is built from 13 residues. V was shortened by 3 bases and J by 5 bases, with 8 bases between the two germline ends. Germline lookup yields CDR1 MDHEN and CDR2 SYDVKM. The CDR3 DNA is TGTGCCAGCAGTTTGATCGGGGATCAGCCCCAGCATTTT. Residues: CASSLIGDQPQHF. The full variable domain, completed using reference TRBV28 and TRBJ1-5, is DVKVTQSSRYLVKRTGEKVFLECVQDMDHENMFWYRQDPGLGLRLIYFSYDVKMKEKGDIPEGYSVSREKKERFSLILESASTNQTSMYLCASSLIGDQPQHFGDGTRLSIL.

The chain joins TRBV7-6 to TRBJ2-3; TRBD2 is a possible D gene (6 bases). V lost 3 bases to trimming and J lost 2 bases, with 12 bases between them. The germline CDR1 and CDR2 sequences are SGHVS and FNYEAQ. This CDR3 comprises 15 residues. The CDR3 DNA is TGTGCCAGCAGCTTCGAGGGACTCAACACAGATACGCAGTATTTT. Amino acid sequence: CASSFEGLNTDTQYF.

This rearrangement joins TRBV4-1 to TRBJ1-2; tentative D call: TRBD1 (6 bases). This CDR3 spans 15 amino acids. Trimming took off 0 bases at V and 5 bases at J, with 13 bases between the two ends. Germline loops: CDR1 MGHRA, CDR2 YSYEKL. As DNA, the CDR3 is TGCGCCAGCAGCCAAGATCGGACAGATCAATATGGCTACACCTTC. Its translation is CASSQDRTDQYGYTF.

The CDR3 is CASSIKMEAGELFF. In nucleotides, the CDR3 is TGTGCCAGCAGCATAAAAATGGAGGCCGGGGAGCTGTTTTTT. The chain joins TRBV9 to TRBJ2-2, with a tentative D call TRBD2 (5 bases). The CDR3 consists of 14 residues. V lost 4 bases, J lost 6 bases, and 13 bases lay in between. Germline V CDR1 and CDR2: SGDLS, YYNGEE. The whole variable domain, remainder taken from reference TRBV9 and TRBJ2-2, is DSGVTQTPKHLITATGQRVTLRCSPRSGDLSVYWYQQSLDQGLQFLIQYYNGEERAKGNILERFSAQQFPDLHSELNLSSLELGDSALYFCASSIKMEAGELFFGEGSRLTVL.

The chain has TRBV21-1 and TRBJ2-3; TRBD1 is taken as the D call from the table, unchecked against the DNA. TRBV21-1 counts as a pseudogene. The CDR3 extends over 17 amino acids. CDR3 DNA sequence: TGTGCCAGCAGCAAAGTACAGCTAAATACTAGCACAGATACGCAGTATTTT. It is translated as CASSKVQLNTSTDTQYF.

The rearrangement joins TRBV6-5 to TRBJ2-7; maybe TRBD2 (6 bases). Germline assignment: CDR1 MNHEY and CDR2 SVGAGI. Deletions cut 0 bases from V and 11 bases from J, with 14 bases between. The CDR3 has 13 amino acids. CDR3 nucleotides: TGTGCCAGCAGTTACTCAGCGAAAACGGGGGAGTACTTC. It encodes CASSYSAKTGEYF.

This clone was found once. The rearrangement uses TRBV5-6 and TRBJ2-6; no firm D call. V gave up 2 bases and J gave up 9 bases, with 3 bases separating them. CDR3 length: 11 amino acids. Germline loops: CDR1 SGHDT, CDR2 YYEEEE. CDR3: CASSFLNVLTF. The CDR3 DNA reads as TGTGCCAGCAGCTTTCTCAACGTCCTGACTTTC.

This chain connects TRBV5-1 to TRBJ1-1, with 9 bases fitting TRBD1. Germline V gene sequence: CDR1 SGHRS, CDR2 YFSETQ. The CDR3 consists of 15 residues. V was pared by 2 bases and J by 3 bases, with 5 bases of the junction left unmatched. DNA of the CDR3: TGCGCCAGCAGCTTAACAGGGGGCTTGGACACTGAAGCTTTCTTT. Protein product: CASSLTGGLDTEAFF.

J is TRBJ1-2 and V is TRBV7-9; 8 nucleotides agree with TRBD1. The germline V gene encodes CDR1 SEHNR and CDR2 FQNEAQ (reference sequence). The CDR3 sequence is 13 residues long. The J segment lost 7 bases and the V segment lost 9 bases, leaving 10 bases of the junction unmatched. The CDR3 bases are TGTGCCAGTAAAATAGGACAGGGCTCTGGCTACACCTTC. It specifies CASKIGQGSGYTF.

J is TRBJ1-5 and V is TRBV12-3 or TRBV12-4, with TRBD1 as a possible D gene (5 bases). The V and J ends lost 3 bases and 8 bases respectively, with 11 bases between them. This CDR3 spans 13 amino acids. The CDR3 loop is CASSLTRVEPQHF. In DNA, the CDR3 is TGTGCCAGCAGTTTGACCAGGGTTGAGCCCCAGCATTTT.

The chain is built from TRBV19 and TRBJ1-4, with 7 bases that match TRBD1. The germline V gene encodes CDR1 LNHDA and CDR2 SQIVND (reference sequence). V trimming: 3 bases; J trimming: 5 bases; junction bases outside the gene matches: 6. This CDR3 spans 15 amino acids. The CDR3, as DNA: TGTGCCAGTAGTATCACAGGGACAGAAAATGAAAAACTGTTTTTT. Translation gives CASSITGTENEKLFF. Full variable domain (outside the CDR3, taken from reference TRBV19 and TRBJ1-4): DGGITQSPKYLFRKEGQNVTLSCEQNLNHDAMYWYRQDPGQGLRLIYYSQIVNDFQKGDIAEGYSVSREKKESFPLTVTSAQKNPTAFYLCASSITGTENEKLFFGSGTQLSVL.

The chain has TRBV6-5 and TRBJ2-1, with D possibly matching TRBD1 (6 bases). The V end lost 7 bases, the J end lost 5 bases, and 15 bases lay between the germline ends. The CDR3 totals 14 residues. In germline, CDR1 is MNHEY, CDR2 SVGAGI. In DNA form, the CDR3 reads TGTGCCAGCAAGTCACAGGGAGTCAACAATGAGCAGTTCTTC. Its translation: CASKSQGVNNEQFF.

The table lists this clone with a few counts. Additional DNA sequences in this sample encode the identical CDR3. The rearrangement uses TRBV14 and TRBJ1-1; TRBD1 might be the D (6 bases). Germline V gene sequence: CDR1 SGHDN, CDR2 FVKESK. This CDR3 region has 13 residues. Trimming removed 5 bases at V and 1 base at J, with 8 bases between. CDR3 loop: CASSLQGNTEAFF. DNA of the CDR3: TGTGCCAGCAGCTTACAGGGGAACACTGAAGCTTTCTTT.

This chain connects TRBV6-5 to TRBJ1-5, with TRBD1 matching over 9 bases. Germline-derived CDR1 and CDR2 are MNHEY and SVGAGI. Trimming removed 6 bases from V and 5 bases from J; junction bases left unmatched: 5. The CDR3 covers 14 residues. The CDR3 sequence is CASRTYRGHQPQHF. CDR3 DNA: TGTGCCAGCAGGACTTACAGGGGGCATCAGCCCCAGCATTTT.

The V gene is TRBV18, the J gene TRBJ2-7; D not certain. This CDR3 region has 15 residues. The germline CDR1 and CDR2 sequences are KGHSH and LQKENI. Trimming removed 1 base at V and 0 bases at J, with 10 bases between. CDR3 in amino acids: CASSPRQVSSYEQYF. Written as DNA, the CDR3 is TGTGCCAGCTCACCACGGCAGGTCAGCTCCTACGAGCAGTACTTC.

The chain recombines TRBV7-9 with TRBJ1-4; 7 bases align to TRBD1. Germline values: CDR1 SEHNR, CDR2 FQNEAQ (reference sequence). The CDR3 extends over 13 amino acids. V shed 5 bases, J shed 5 bases, and the junction held 2 bases outside the gene matches. The DNA for the CDR3 is TGTGCCAGCAGCCAACAGGGGAATGAAAAACTGTTTTTT. Protein product: CASSQQGNEKLFF.

The chain carries TRBV7-2 and TRBJ1-1; D is undetermined. The V gene lost 1 base and the J gene lost 1 base, with 10 bases spanning the gap. The CDR3 is 15 residues long. From germline, CDR1 is SGHTA and CDR2 FQGNSA. In DNA, the CDR3 is TGTGCCAGCAGCTTAGTCCTCGCCGGGAACACTGAAGCTTTCTTT. Its translation is CASSLVLAGNTEAFF.

This chain uses TRBV29-1 with TRBJ1-2; 8 positions agree with TRBD1. Germline V lookup: CDR1 SQVTM, CDR2 ANQGSEA. J gave up 2 bases and V 7 bases, and 3 bases lay outside the gene matches. The CDR3 covers 12 residues. CDR3 sequence reads: CSDTGGNYGYTF. Written as DNA, the CDR3 is TGCAGCGATACAGGGGGGAACTATGGCTACACCTTC.

The genes are TRBV7-9 and TRBJ2-7, with 8 bases aligning to TRBD1. Per the germline V gene, CDR1 is SEHNR and CDR2 is FQNEAQ (reference sequence). Unmatched junction bases numbered 11, after V lost 2 bases and J lost 5 bases. This CDR3 region has 16 residues. The DNA for the CDR3 is TGTGCCAGCAGCTTAAATCGTGGACAGGGCGAGCACGAGCAGTACTTC. Its translation is CASSLNRGQGEHEQYF.

The rearrangement joins TRBV4-1 to TRBJ1-1; possible D gene TRBD1, 5 bases. The germline gives CDR1 MGHRA, CDR2 YSYEKL. The CDR3 spans 15 residues. V dropped 3 bases and J dropped 4 bases, with 15 bases sitting between them. The CDR3 protein is CASSHHAGGVTEAFF. The CDR3 DNA is TGCGCCAGCAGCCACCACGCGGGGGGGGTCACTGAAGCTTTCTTT.

For this clone: In the same sample, other DNA sequences code for this CDR3. The J gene is TRBJ1-3, the V gene TRBV9; unclear D gene. Germline V gives CDR1 SGDLS, CDR2 YYNGEE. The CDR3 has 13 residues. The V end lost 4 bases, the J end lost 0 bases, and 5 bases lay between the germline ends. The CDR3 region is CASSRGSGNTIYF. DNA for the CDR3: TGTGCCAGCAGCCGAGGCTCTGGAAACACCATATATTTT.

The V gene is TRBV18, the J gene TRBJ1-2; 8 bases align to TRBD1. Germline V gene lookup returns CDR1 KGHSH and CDR2 LQKENI. Trimming at V came to 3 bases and at J to 2 bases, leaving 5 bases not matched to a gene. The CDR3 is 15 residues long. The CDR3 loop reads CASSPSGQANYGYTF. CDR3 sequence (DNA): TGTGCCAGCTCACCGTCGGGACAGGCGAACTATGGCTACACCTTC.

The CDR3 loop reads CASSLHRDRGNTIYF. CDR3 in DNA: TGTGCCAGCAGCCTCCACAGGGACAGGGGAAACACCATATATTTT. V and J are TRBV3-1 (or the pseudogene TRBV3-2) and TRBJ1-3; 8 bases map to TRBD1. J gave up 4 bases and V 4 bases, and 6 bases lay outside the gene matches. CDR3 length equals 15 residues. The germline V gene has CDR1 LGHDT and CDR2 YNNKEL (reference sequence).

The chain recombines TRBV5-1 with TRBJ1-3; TRBD1 might be the D (6 bases). Trimming removed 0 bases from V and 3 bases from J, with 13 bases in between. Looked up from germline, CDR1 is SGHRS and CDR2 is YFSETQ. The CDR3 consists of 16 residues. The CDR3 DNA reads TGCGCCAGCAGCTTGGATGTGGGGGCAGTTGGAAACACCATATATTTT. Amino acid sequence: CASSLDVGAVGNTIYF.

The sample holds a few counts of this clone. This chain uses TRBV6-5 with TRBJ1-2; 8 bases match TRBD1. The V segment lost 7 bases and the J segment 4 bases; nucleotides outside the gene matches: 2. In germline, CDR1 is MNHEY, CDR2 SVGAGI. The CDR3 has 12 amino acids. The CDR3 sequence is CASIRGPYGYTF. As DNA, the CDR3 is TGTGCCAGCATCAGGGGGCCCTATGGCTACACCTTC.